A single sample gave rise to the 27 T cell receptor beta chains below, sequenced in a study of blood T cell repertoires in COVID-19. The data were produced by immunoSEQ multiplex PCR, yet TCRdb's version contains in-frame clones alone and is incomplete. This sample carries around 330,000 clones, about 89% of them seen once, and the ten largest clones take approximately 9.8%. Sequencing input: PBMCs or T cells enriched from blood (not recorded which). Every receptor here comes from a woman in her thirties or forties who had recovered from COVID-19.

This chain joins TRBV7-9 and TRBJ2-5; the D gene is possibly TRBD1 (5 bases). Germline V gene lookup returns CDR1 SEHNR and CDR2 FQNEAQ (reference sequence). This CDR3 has 13 amino acids. V lost 3 bases to trimming and J lost 2 bases, with 7 bases between them. In DNA, the CDR3 is TGTGCCAGCAGCTTTGCAGGGCAAGAGACCCAGTACTTC. It encodes CASSFAGQETQYF.

This clone was counted a single time. The chain links TRBV5-1 to TRBJ1-1; 8 bases are a match to TRBD1. J lost 6 bases, V lost 0 bases, and 10 bases had no gene match. Germline V gives CDR1 SGHRS, CDR2 YFSETQ. The CDR3 loop spans 16 amino acids. The CDR3 bases are TGCGCCAGCAGCTTGGCCTTGGCAGGGGGCCGCCCTGAAGCTTTCTTT. Translating gives CASSLALAGGRPEAFF.

This clone was picked up a small number of times. At the DNA level, this CDR3 is encoded by other sequences in the same sample as well. J is TRBJ1-5 and V is TRBV30; the D is unclear. CDR3 length equals 14 residues. Germline V CDR1 and CDR2: GTSNPN, SVGIG (reference sequence). V was pared by 2 bases and J by 3 bases, with 11 bases between. The chain's CDR3 is CAWSRPGNNQPQHF. As DNA, the CDR3 is TGTGCCTGGAGTAGACCAGGAAACAATCAGCCCCAGCATTTT.

CDR3 loop: CASSPGAGNSGYTF. Written as DNA, the CDR3 is TGTGCCAGCTCACCGGGGGCCGGCAATTCAGGCTACACCTTC. The rearrangement links TRBV18 to TRBJ1-2; TRBD1 is a possible D gene (6 bases). Germline values: CDR1 KGHSH, CDR2 LQKENI. Trimming removed 3 bases at V and 8 bases at J, with 16 bases between. The CDR3 contains 14 residues. Based on the CDR3 plus reference TRBV18 and TRBJ1-2, the full variable domain is NAGVMQNPRHLVRRRGQEARLRCSPMKGHSHVYWYRQLPEEGLKFMVYLQKENIIDESGMPKERFSAEFPKEGPSILRIQQVVRGDSAAYFCASSPGAGNSGYTFGSGTRLTVV.

The chain combines TRBV11-3 with TRBJ2-6, with D possibly TRBD2 on 6 matching bases. V was cut by 1 base and J by 0 bases, with 7 bases left in between. Germline V gives CDR1 SGHNT, CDR2 YENEEA. CDR3 size: 16 residues. The CDR3 protein is CASSLVGGSGANVLTF. CDR3 nucleotides: TGTGCCAGCAGCTTAGTCGGGGGCTCTGGGGCCAACGTCCTGACTTTC.

This chain joins TRBV5-6 and TRBJ2-3; D is possibly TRBD2 (6 bases). The CDR3 extends over 16 amino acids. The germline gives CDR1 SGHDT, CDR2 YYEEEE. V lost 4 bases and J 2 bases, leaving 17 bases between the germline ends. As DNA, the CDR3 is TGTGCCAGCAGCCTGGTGCAGCGGGCAGACACAGATACGCAGTATTTT. This encodes CASSLVQRADTDTQYF.

J is TRBJ1-2 and V is TRBV30; 7 bases fit TRBD1. The junction had 8 bases not matched to a gene; V was cut back by 2 bases and J by 5 bases. This CDR3 has 14 amino acids. Germline values: CDR1 GTSNPN, CDR2 SVGIG (reference sequence). The CDR3, as DNA: TGTGCCTGGAGTCTCCGAGGCAGGGGGTATGGCTACACCTTC. Amino acids: CAWSLRGRGYGYTF.

The V and J genes are TRBV2 and TRBJ1-4; 8 positions agree with TRBD1. Germline V gives CDR1 SNHLY, CDR2 FYNNEI. The ends lost 5 bases at V and 0 bases at J; junction bases unmatched: 5. The CDR3 is made up of 16 amino acids. CDR3 DNA sequence: TGTGCCAGCAGTCAGGGACAGGAATCAACTAATGAAAAACTGTTTTTT. Its translation: CASSQGQESTNEKLFF.

The gene calls are TRBV28 and TRBJ2-3; unclear D gene. Germline V CDR1 and CDR2: MDHEN, SYDVKM. The CDR3 consists of 15 residues. With 5 bases removed from V and 0 bases from J, the gap between germline ends came to 12 bases. The CDR3 sequence: CASSPELLSTDTQYF. The CDR3 nucleotides are TGTGCCAGCAGTCCGGAGCTTCTTAGCACAGATACGCAGTATTTT.

The CDR3 reads CASSFGDRGSQETQYF. The CDR3 DNA reads TGTGCCAGCAGCTTTGGGGACAGGGGGTCGCAAGAGACCCAGTACTTC. This chain links TRBV7-3 with TRBJ2-5; TRBD1 matches at 11 bases. In germline, CDR1 is SGHTA, CDR2 FQGTGA. J gave up 2 bases and V 3 bases, and 5 bases lay outside the gene matches. This CDR3 has 16 amino acids.

This rearrangement joins TRBV7-8 to TRBJ1-2; 7 positions agree with TRBD1. The J segment lost 3 bases and the V segment lost 5 bases, leaving 9 bases of the junction unmatched. Germline-derived CDR1 and CDR2 are SGHVS and FQNEAQ. The CDR3 extends over 15 amino acids. CDR3 in amino acids: CASSAWTGGDYGYTF. CDR3 in DNA: TGTGCCAGCAGCGCATGGACAGGAGGGGACTATGGCTACACCTTC.

This rearrangement joins TRBV3-1 (or the pseudogene TRBV3-2) to TRBJ2-2, with D hard to call. Trimming took off 0 bases at V and 6 bases at J, with 8 bases between the two ends. Per the germline V gene, CDR1 is LGHDT and CDR2 is YNNKEL (reference sequence). This CDR3 spans 14 amino acids. CDR3 DNA: TGTGCCAGCAGCCAAGACCCGAGCGCCGGGGAGCTGTTTTTT. As protein: CASSQDPSAGELFF.

The V and J genes are TRBV3-1 (or the pseudogene TRBV3-2) and TRBJ2-2; a possible D gene is TRBD1 (6 bases). The CDR3 runs 15 residues. Looked up from germline, CDR1 is LGHDT and CDR2 is YNNKEL (reference sequence). The ends were cut back, 7 bases at V and 7 bases at J, with 19 bases in the middle. CDR3 bases: TGTGCCAGCACCCTCCAGTGGGGGCTAGGCGGGGAGCTGTTTTTT. Encoded protein: CASTLQWGLGGELFF.

This clone was detected only once. The chain recombines TRBV28 with TRBJ1-1; D is undetermined. The V end was cut by 4 bases, the J end by 4 bases, with 10 bases between. Germline-derived CDR1 and CDR2 are MDHEN and SYDVKM. This CDR3 has 13 amino acids. Here the CDR3 reads CASSYGEGTEAFF. The CDR3 coding sequence is TGTGCCAGCAGTTATGGGGAGGGCACTGAAGCTTTCTTT.

The CDR3 nucleotides are TGTGCCACCAGCAGAGATCCTAGCGAAGAGCAGTACTTC. Its protein product is CATSRDPSEEQYF. This sequence joins TRBV15 and TRBJ2-7; D may be TRBD2 (6 bases). The V gene lost 0 bases and the J gene lost 7 bases, with 10 bases spanning the gap. The CDR3 runs 13 residues. Germline CDR1 LNHNV, CDR2 YYDKDF (reference sequence).

The rearrangement links TRBV20-1 to TRBJ2-4; D perhaps matches TRBD1 (6 bases). The germline V gene encodes CDR1 DFQATT and CDR2 SNEGSKA (reference sequence). Trimming removed 6 bases at V and 7 bases at J, with 10 bases between. The CDR3 is made up of 11 amino acids. DNA for the CDR3: TGCAGTGCCCCGCAGGGGAACATTCAGTACTTC. Translation: CSAPQGNIQYF.

The chain combines TRBV11-3 with TRBJ2-1; 7 positions agree with TRBD2. V was pared by 8 bases and J by 8 bases, with 6 bases of the junction left unmatched. CDR1 is SGHNT and CDR2 is YENEEA in the germline V gene. The CDR3 sequence is 12 residues long. CDR3 in DNA: TGTGCCAGCCGCGGGAGAAGATATGAGCAGTTCTTC. It specifies CASRGRRYEQFF.

The rearrangement uses TRBV2 and TRBJ1-4; 11 nucleotides agree with TRBD1. V lost 3 bases and J lost 4; bases outside the gene matches: 1. Germline lookup yields CDR1 SNHLY and CDR2 FYNNEI. The CDR3 totals 15 residues. CDR3 sequence: CASSEDRGLNEKLFF. Written as DNA, the CDR3 is TGTGCCAGCAGTGAGGACAGGGGGCTTAATGAAAAACTGTTTTTT.

V gene TRBV6-5 combines with J gene TRBJ2-1; D uncertain. CDR3 length equals 12 residues. Between the trimmed V and J ends, which lost 2 bases and 4 bases, there was a span of 3 bases. In germline, CDR1 is MNHEY, CDR2 SVGAGI. CDR3 loop: CASSYPYNEQFF. CDR3 DNA: TGTGCCAGCAGTTACCCTTACAATGAGCAGTTCTTC.

The chain uses TRBV7-2 and TRBJ2-7; 8 bases match TRBD2. V shed 0 bases and J 3 bases; nucleotides not matched to a gene: 10. Germline lookup yields CDR1 SGHTA and CDR2 FQGNSA. This CDR3 region has 17 residues. The CDR3 is CASSLASGSGALYEQYF. The CDR3 DNA reads as TGTGCCAGCAGCTTAGCGTCGGGTAGCGGGGCTCTCTACGAGCAGTACTTC.

This chain connects TRBV4-1 to TRBJ1-6; 8 bases match TRBD1. V was pared by 4 bases and J by 7 bases, with 18 bases of the junction left unmatched. There are 19 residues in the CDR3. Germline CDR1 and CDR2: MGHRA and YSYEKL. The CDR3, as DNA: TGCGCCAGCAGCCCTGATACCCCGGGACAGGCTACCCGAAATTCACCCCTCCACTTT. Protein product: CASSPDTPGQATRNSPLHF.

This chain joins TRBV7-9 and TRBJ2-7, with D perhaps matching TRBD2 (5 bases). Trimming stripped 4 bases from V and 6 bases from J, with 13 bases between. CDR3 size: 13 residues. Germline V gives CDR1 SEHNR, CDR2 FQNEAQ (reference sequence). This chain's CDR3 is CASSYGLGGEQYF. CDR3 coding DNA: TGTGCCAGCAGCTACGGTCTTGGAGGCGAGCAGTACTTC.

The chain links TRBV7-9 to TRBJ2-1; TRBD2 might be the D (5 bases). V was trimmed by 1 base and J by 0 bases, leaving 7 bases between them. The germline V gene has CDR1 SEHNR and CDR2 FQNEAQ (reference sequence). The length of the CDR3 is 15 residues. The DNA for the CDR3 is TGTGCCAGCAGCTTAGGGGGAGACTCCTACAATGAGCAGTTCTTC. It is translated as CASSLGGDSYNEQFF.

This clone was observed once. The genes are TRBV7-8 and TRBJ2-6, with 14 bases matching TRBD2. The CDR3 loop spans 18 amino acids. V lost 4 bases to trimming and J lost 4 bases; unmatched junction nucleotides: 6. Germline V gives CDR1 SGHVS, CDR2 FQNEAQ. The CDR3 is CASSWPGLAGAGANVLTF. The CDR3 coding sequence is TGTGCCAGCAGCTGGCCGGGACTAGCGGGAGCCGGGGCCAACGTCCTGACTTTC.

J is TRBJ1-1 and V is TRBV4-1; 9 bases are shared with TRBD1. V shed 3 bases and J 0 bases; nucleotides not matched to a gene: 5. Germline V CDR1 and CDR2: MGHRA, YSYEKL. The CDR3 runs 16 residues. The CDR3: CASSQWTGEMNTEAFF. The CDR3 nucleotides read TGCGCCAGCAGCCAGTGGACAGGGGAAATGAACACTGAAGCTTTCTTT.

This clone was recorded only once. The V and J genes are TRBV11-3 and TRBJ1-2, with 8 bases lining up with TRBD1. Germline lookup yields CDR1 SGHNT and CDR2 YENEEA. The ends lost 4 bases at V and 4 bases at J; junction bases unmatched: 5. The CDR3 contains 14 residues. CDR3 DNA sequence: TGTGCCAGCAGCTGGGGACAGGTCTTCTATGGCTACACCTTC. Translated: CASSWGQVFYGYTF.

The rearrangement links TRBV6-5 to TRBJ2-5; the match to TRBD1 covers 8 bases. In germline, CDR1 is MNHEY, CDR2 SVGAGI. The CDR3 has 13 residues. After removal of 6 bases from V and 2 bases from J, the junction contained 2 bases not matched to a gene. CDR3 protein: CASSQGAQETQYF. The CDR3 DNA is TGTGCCAGCAGCCAGGGGGCGCAAGAGACCCAGTACTTC.